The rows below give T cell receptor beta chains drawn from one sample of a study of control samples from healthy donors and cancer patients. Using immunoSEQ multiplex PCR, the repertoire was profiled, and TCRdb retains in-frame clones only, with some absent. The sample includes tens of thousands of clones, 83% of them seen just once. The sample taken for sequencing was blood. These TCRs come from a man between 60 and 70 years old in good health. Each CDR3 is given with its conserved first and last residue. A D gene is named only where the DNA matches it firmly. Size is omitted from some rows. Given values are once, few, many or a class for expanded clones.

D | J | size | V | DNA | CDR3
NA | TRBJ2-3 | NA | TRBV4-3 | TGCGCCAGCAGCCAAGAAATGTCAACCCTTGTTACGCAGTATTTT | CASSQEMSTLVTQYF
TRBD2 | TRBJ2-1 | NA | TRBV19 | TGTGCCAGTCGGCCCCCTAGCGGGAGAAGGGATGAGCAGTTCTTC | CASRPPSGRRDEQFF
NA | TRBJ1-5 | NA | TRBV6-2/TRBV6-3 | TGTGCCAGCAGTTATTTTGGCGACAATCAGCCCCAGCATTTT | CASSYFGDNQPQHF
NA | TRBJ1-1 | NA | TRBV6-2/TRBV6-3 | TGTGCCAGCAGCCCCGGGCAGGGATTCCTATCTGAAGCTTTCTTT | CASSPGQGFLSEAFF
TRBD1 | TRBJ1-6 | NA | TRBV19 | TGTGCCAGTAGTACGGGACAGGGAGAAGGGTCACCCCTCCACTTT | CASSTGQGEGSPLHF
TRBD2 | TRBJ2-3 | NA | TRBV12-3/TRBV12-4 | TGTGCCACCTCACTAGCGGGAGTAGATACGCAGTATTTT | CATSLAGVDTQYF
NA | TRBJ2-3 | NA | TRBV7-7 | TGTGCCAGCAGCAGGGGGAGCGGGAAAGATACGCAGTATTTT | CASSRGSGKDTQYF
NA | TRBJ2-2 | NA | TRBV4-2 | TGTGCCAGCAGCCAAACCCACTCCGGAGGCAACACCGGGGAGCTGTTTTTT | CASSQTHSGGNTGELFF
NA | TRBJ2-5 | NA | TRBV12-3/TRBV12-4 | TGTGCCAGCAGTTTAGCGGAAGAGACCCAGTACTTC | CASSLAEETQYF
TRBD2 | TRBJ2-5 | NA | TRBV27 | TGTGCCAGCAGTTTAAAGAGCGGGAGAGTCGGAGAGACCCAGTACTTC | CASSLKSGRVGETQYF
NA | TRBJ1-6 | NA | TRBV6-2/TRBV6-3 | TGTGCCAGCAGTTACGGCAGGGGTAATTCACCCCTCCACTTT | CASSYGRGNSPLHF
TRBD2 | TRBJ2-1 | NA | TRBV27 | TGTGCCAGCAGTTTATCTATAGCGGGGCCCCAGGGTAAGGAGCAGTTCTTC | CASSLSIAGPQGKEQFF
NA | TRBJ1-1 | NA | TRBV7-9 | TGTGCCAGCAGCTTAGGGTCCGGTAGAGGGACTGAAGCTTTCTTT | CASSLGSGRGTEAFF
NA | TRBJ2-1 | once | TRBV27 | TGTGCCAGCAGTCCCCCCCAGGGACGAGCGCAGTTCTTC | CASSPPQGRAQFF
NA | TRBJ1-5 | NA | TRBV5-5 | TGTGCCAGCAGCTTGGCAGGGAGTAGCTATCAGCCCCAGCATTTT | CASSLAGSSYQPQHF
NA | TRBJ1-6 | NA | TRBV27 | TGTGCCAGCAGTTCCATGAGTATACCGATTTCACCCCTCCACTTT | CASSSMSIPISPLHF
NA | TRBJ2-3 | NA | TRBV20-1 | TGCAGTGCTAGTAGGGCTAGTGAGGCGGCAGATACGCAGTATTTT | CSASRASEAADTQYF
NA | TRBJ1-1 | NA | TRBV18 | TGTGCCAGCTCACCTGCTCCAGAAAACACTGAAGCTTTCTTT | CASSPAPENTEAFF
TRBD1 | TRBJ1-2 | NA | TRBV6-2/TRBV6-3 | TGTGCCAGCAGCAAGTGGACAGGGGGTAACTATGGCTACACCTTC | CASSKWTGGNYGYTF
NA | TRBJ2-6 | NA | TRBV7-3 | TGTGCCAGCAGCCCCCGGGCTGGGGCCAACGTCCTGACTTTC | CASSPRAGANVLTF
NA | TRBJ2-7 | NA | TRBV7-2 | TGTGCCAGCAAAGTATTTGGGGTTCTCGGAGAGCAGTACTTC | CASKVFGVLGEQYF
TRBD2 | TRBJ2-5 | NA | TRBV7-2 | TGTGCCAGCAGCTTCCAAGCGGGAGGCCAAGAGACCCAGTACTTC | CASSFQAGGQETQYF
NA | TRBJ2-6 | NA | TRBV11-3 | TGTGCCAGCAGCTTAGGGGTAGGCTCGGGGAAGGGGGCCAACGTCCTGACTTTC | CASSLGVGSGKGANVLTF
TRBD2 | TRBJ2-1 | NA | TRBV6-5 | TGTGCCAGCAGTTACTCTCCAGCGGGATTGGTGAATGAGCAGTTCTTC | CASSYSPAGLVNEQFF
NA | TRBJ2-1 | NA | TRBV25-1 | TGTGCCAGCAGTGAAGGGGGCAGAACCTACAATGAGCAGTTCTTC | CASSEGGRTYNEQFF
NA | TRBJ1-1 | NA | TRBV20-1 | TGCAGTGCTAGACAGAACACTGAAGCTTTCTTT | CSARQNTEAFF
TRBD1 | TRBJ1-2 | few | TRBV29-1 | TGCAGCGTTATGACAGGGACGGATGGCTACACCTTC | CSVMTGTDGYTF
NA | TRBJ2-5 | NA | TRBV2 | TGTGCCAGCAGTGTACTGCCAGGGCAGCAAGAGACCCAGTACTTC | CASSVLPGQQETQYF
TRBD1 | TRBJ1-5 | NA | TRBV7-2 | TGTGCCAGCAGCCTACGACAGGGTATGAGCAATCAGCCCCAGCATTTT | CASSLRQGMSNQPQHF
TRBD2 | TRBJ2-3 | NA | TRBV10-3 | TGTGCCATCAGTGTGACTAGCGGGAGTGATACGCAGTATTTT | CAISVTSGSDTQYF
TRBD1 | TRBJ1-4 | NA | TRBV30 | TGTGCCTGGAGGGGGGGACAGTCTAGGGAAAAACTGTTTTTT | CAWRGGQSREKLFF
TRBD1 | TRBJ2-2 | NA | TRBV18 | TGTGCCAGCTCTCGTACCGCAGGGGGCATCGGGGAGCTGTTTTTT | CASSRTAGGIGELFF
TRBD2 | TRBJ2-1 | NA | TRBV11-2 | TGTGCCAGCAGCCCCCGCGGGGGCTCCTACAATGAGCAGTTCTTC | CASSPRGGSYNEQFF
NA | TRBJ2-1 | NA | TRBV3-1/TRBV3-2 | TGTGCCAGCAGCCTGTCCCAGTCGCGGGTCTCCTACAATGAGCAGTTCTTC | CASSLSQSRVSYNEQFF
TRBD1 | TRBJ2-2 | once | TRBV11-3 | TGTGCCAGCAGCTTATTAGGACAGGTAATCTCCACCGGGGAGCTGTTTTTT | CASSLLGQVISTGELFF
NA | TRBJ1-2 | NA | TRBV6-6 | TGTGCCAGCAGTCAGGGAGTAGGCTACACCTTC | CASSQGVGYTF
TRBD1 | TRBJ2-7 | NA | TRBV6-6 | TGTGCCAGCAGTAATCCCGGGACAGGGCACGAGCAGTACTTC | CASSNPGTGHEQYF